This T cell receptor beta chain comes out of a study of siplizumab effects on memory and regulatory T cells. Assayed TCR templates numbered about 10^5 for each sample. The protocol was immunoSEQ multiplex PCR, while the TCRdb copy is restricted to in-frame clones and leaves out a portion. The data hold about 100,000 clones, with nearly 95% observed a single time. Whole-study findings and limits: Siplizumab led to significantly less abundant alloreactive sequences that could be traced back to unstimulated CD4+ memory cells. A minor fraction of alloreactive clones, and no more, mapped to unstimulated subsets. Naive T cells looked more diverse than memory cells and looked like major alloresponse contributors.

This CDR3 spans 15 amino acids. Trimming shortened V by 5 bases and J by 1 base, and 13 bases separated the two germline ends. Germline V gene lookup returns CDR1 SGHRS and CDR2 YFSETQ. Remarks on this clone: Antigen specificity is unknown.

This chain connects TRBV5-1 to TRBJ1-5, with a weak D call TRBD1 (5 bases). Sample: non-Treg CD4+ T cells sorted from blood. This TCR derives from a human donor in good health. The CDR3 region is CASSLTGVSNQPQHF. DNA for the CDR3: TGCGCCAGCAGTCTTACGGGGGTCAGCAATCAGCCCCAGCATTTT.